One TCR beta chain is described in this entry. This sample stems from a study of sequential checkpoint blockade in melanoma. Study at large: First-line arms were nivolumab then ipilimumab, or the reverse, randomized 1:1. Both treatment sequences were followed by maintenance nivolumab.

The CDR3 extends over 17 amino acids. With 2 bases clipped from V and 7 bases from J, the junction kept 7 bases outside the gene matches. CDR1 and CDR2 from the germline V gene are SGHVS and FNYEAQ. Treatment of the sample: randomized to nivolumab then ipilimumab (arm A) or the reverse (arm B). Patients had received no earlier DNA-damaging chemotherapy. Live CD3+CD8+ CD19− CD56− cells were sorted from PBMCs. Profiling relied on immunoSEQ multiplex PCR, and the TCRdb table lists in-frame clones only, not all of them. The repertoire holds about 28,000 clones, with 83% as singletons. The TCR was taken from a human donor with melanoma. Sequences were derived from CD8+ T cells sorted from blood (inferred from file names), sampled from a patient given nivolumab and ipilimumab in sequence. The rearrangement links TRBV7-6 to TRBJ2-2, with 13 bases matching TRBD2. The CDR3 sequence: CASSLTSGGAVIGELFF. For the CDR3, the DNA is TGTGCCAGCAGCTTAACTAGCGGGGGGGCCGTTATCGGGGAGCTGTTTTTT.